This T cell receptor (beta chain) is drawn from a study of control samples from healthy donors and cancer patients. This clone showed up just once. Here immunoSEQ multiplex PCR was the method, and the copy in TCRdb shows in-frame clones only, minus some. The sample yields under 200,000 clones, around 92% seen once. Input material: blood. The receptor was derived from a woman in her 30s in good health.

The CDR3 reads CASSKTGYEQYF. DNA for the CDR3: TGTGCCAGCAGTAAAACAGGGTACGAGCAGTACTTC. This chain links TRBV2 with TRBJ2-7; D is possibly TRBD1 (6 bases). Trimming cost V 5 bases and J 4 bases, with 9 bases left between them. In germline, CDR1 is SNHLY, CDR2 FYNNEI. The CDR3 runs 12 residues.